Below, 10 T cell receptor beta chains from the same sample are listed, as sequenced in a study of vaccination and CD4 T cells after COVID-19. At the Johns Hopkins FTIC core, DNA taken from cultured CD4+ T cells was sequenced by way of the Oncomine TCR Beta short-read assay. From the PCR reads, TCRdb called clonotypes with MiXCR, one entry per CDR3 protein. The sample lists thousands of distinct CDR3 sequences, 60% to 70% occurring once. These TCRs are of unknown antigen specificity. Regarding treatment: approximately nine-day PBMC culture with coronavirus spike peptide pools or control peptides (ViraFEST assay). The specimen sequenced was CD4+ T cells from blood, cultured in vitro. These receptors were collected from a human donor who had recovered from COVID-19.

This clonotype has just one count. The V gene is TRBV20-1, the J gene TRBJ1-5; 8 nucleotides agree with TRBD1. V lost 4 bases to trimming and J lost 0 bases; unmatched junction nucleotides: 11. Germline CDR1 is DFQATT and CDR2 is SNEGSKA (reference sequence). The length of the CDR3 is 17 residues. CDR3 sequence (DNA): TGCAGTGCTACCTCCGGGACAGGAGCCTATAGCAATCAGCCCCAGCATTTT. Protein: CSATSGTGAYSNQPQHF.

This clonotype was recorded a few times. CDR3: CASSSRDRGLDYGYTF. CDR3 DNA sequence: TGTGCCAGCAGTAGCCGGGACAGGGGGCTGGACTATGGCTACACCTTC. The J gene is TRBJ1-2, the V gene TRBV6-1, with TRBD1 identical over 12 bases. Trimming removed 5 bases from V and 3 bases from J; junction bases left unmatched: 7. The CDR3 has 16 amino acids. Per germline, CDR1 MNHNS and CDR2 SASEGT.

This sequence joins TRBV4-3 and TRBJ2-5; 7 bases fit TRBD2. Germline V CDR1 and CDR2: LGHNA, YSLEER. The CDR3 sequence is 16 residues long. V gave up 0 bases and J gave up 4 bases; unmatched junction bases: 8. CDR3 DNA: TGCGCCAGCAGCCAAGATGGGAGGGCCGGTCTAGAGACCCAGTACTTC. Residues: CASSQDGRAGLETQYF.

CDR3 in amino acids: CSARRGFSGTSYTF. Written as DNA, the CDR3 is TGCAGTGCTAGAAGAGGATTTTCGGGCACTAGCTACACCTTC. V usage is TRBV20-1 and J usage is TRBJ1-2; the D is unclear. Trimming shortened V by 2 bases and J by 9 bases, and 19 bases separated the two germline ends. The CDR3 length is 14 residues. The V gene's germline CDR1 is DFQATT and CDR2 SNEGSKA (reference sequence).

The genes are TRBV19 and TRBJ2-3, with TRBD2 as a possible D gene (7 bases). V was shortened by 10 bases and J by 2 bases, with 25 bases between the two germline ends. In germline, CDR1 is LNHDA, CDR2 SQIVND (reference sequence). This CDR3 spans 17 amino acids. The CDR3 region is CATAGPNWGGFTDTQYF. CDR3 nucleotides: TGTGCCACCGCAGGTCCAAACTGGGGGGGCTTCACAGATACGCAGTATTTT.

The CDR3 nucleotides read TGTGCCAGCAGCCAAGGAGACACGACGCCCGCTTTCTTT. Translation: CASSQGDTTPAFF. The genes are TRBV4-2 and TRBJ1-1; the D is unclear. V was cut by 1 base and J by 11 bases, with 14 bases left in between. From germline, CDR1 is LGHNA and CDR2 YNFKEQ. The CDR3 covers 13 residues.

Relative to its sample, this clonotype is medium-sized. The chain has TRBV4-3 and TRBJ1-6; no definite D call. Trimming shortened V by 2 bases and J by 8 bases, and 7 bases separated the two germline ends. Germline V CDR1 and CDR2: LGHNA, YSLEER. The CDR3 covers 13 residues. CDR3 sequence (DNA): TGCGCCAGCAGCCAAAGTATCCATTCACCCCTCCACTTT. This encodes CASSQSIHSPLHF.

The V and J genes are TRBV4-2 and TRBJ1-5; unclear D gene. The CDR3 consists of 16 residues. Germline V gene data show CDR1 as LGHNA and CDR2 as YNFKEQ. V lost 6 bases, J lost 3 bases, and 18 bases lay in between. The CDR3: CASSPRGTAYNQPQHF. The CDR3 region has the DNA TGTGCCAGCAGTCCTCGGGGAACAGCCTACAATCAGCCCCAGCATTTT.

The chain recombines TRBV7-2 with TRBJ2-5; 7 positions match TRBD2. CDR1 is SGHTA, CDR2 FQGNSA, per germline. The CDR3 runs to 14 residues. V shed 4 bases and J 7 bases; nucleotides not matched to a gene: 9. The CDR3 DNA reads TGTGCCAGCAGCTACAGAGCGGGGAGGGTGACCCAGTACTTC. Translating gives CASSYRAGRVTQYF. The variable domain in full, with the rest retrieved from reference TRBV7-2 and TRBJ2-5, is GAGVSQSPSNKVTEKGKDVELRCDPISGHTALYWYRQSLGQGLEFLIYFQGNSAPDKSGLPSDRFSAERTGGSVSTLTIQRTQQEDSAVYLCASSYRAGRVTQYFGPGTRLLVL.

The chain has TRBV20-1 and TRBJ2-1; 7 bases are a match to TRBD2. The V and J ends lost 7 bases and 12 bases, in that order; junction bases with no gene match: 9. The CDR3 consists of 11 residues. CDR1 is DFQATT and CDR2 is SNEGSKA in the germline V gene (reference sequence). The CDR3 loop is CSVQTSYSQFF. In DNA, the CDR3 is TGCAGTGTGCAGACTAGCTATTCGCAGTTCTTC.